The rows below give T cell receptor beta chains drawn from one sample of a study of blood T cell repertoires in COVID-19. The assay was immunoSEQ multiplex PCR, and TCRdb's table has in-frame clones only and misses some. The sample has about 36,000 clones; about 88% are singletons. Sequenced material: peripheral blood. The receptors derive from a human donor in a cohort sampled during active COVID-19. Each CDR3 is given with its conserved first and last residue. Each record gives: J gene, V gene, D gene, clone size, CDR3 DNA, CDR3 protein. A D gene is named only where the DNA matches it firmly. Clone size is stated in some rows and not others, as once, few, many or a class when expanded.

TRBJ2-1	TRBV18	.	once	TGTGCCAGCTCCGGGAGCTCCTACAATGAGCAGTTCTTC	CASSGSSYNEQFF
TRBJ2-5	TRBV3-1/TRBV3-2	TRBD2	.	TGTGCCAGCAGCCAACGCGGACTAGCGGGGTATGTCGGTACCCAGTACTTC	CASSQRGLAGYVGTQYF
TRBJ2-7	TRBV9	.	.	TGTGCCAGCAGCGTAGATCCAGGGTCCTACGAGCAGTACTTC	CASSVDPGSYEQYF
TRBJ2-5	TRBV7-2	TRBD2	once	TGTGCCAGCACTAGCGGGGGGTCCGGGGGGACCCAGTACTTC	CASTSGGSGGTQYF
TRBJ2-7	TRBV7-6	TRBD1	.	TGTGCCAGCAGCTATTCAGGGGGTGATACCTACGAGCAGTACTTC	CASSYSGGDTYEQYF
TRBJ2-1	TRBV27	.	.	TGTGCCAGCAGTTTAGAGGCAGGGGTCATCTCCTACAATGAGCAGTTCTTC	CASSLEAGVISYNEQFF
TRBJ2-1	TRBV3-1/TRBV3-2	TRBD2	.	TGTGCCAGCAGCCGATATAGTGGGGCGGGGGGCCCTGTAAATGAGCAGTTCTTC	CASSRYSGAGGPVNEQFF
TRBJ2-7	TRBV2	.	few	TGTGCCAGCAGTGAAAGACAGTACGAGCAGTACTTC	CASSERQYEQYF
TRBJ1-1	TRBV11-2	.	.	TGTGCCAGCACCAATCGTTTAGGATTTGGAGGGAACACTGAAGCTTTCTTT	CASTNRLGFGGNTEAFF
TRBJ2-7	TRBV12-3/TRBV12-4	.	.	TGTGCCAGCAGTTTTGCGCAAGCCTACGAGCAGTACTTC	CASSFAQAYEQYF
TRBJ2-2	TRBV10-2	.	.	TGCGCCAGCAAAAAGGGGCCTAAGAACACCGGGGAGCTGTTTTTT	CASKKGPKNTGELFF
TRBJ2-3	TRBV9	TRBD2	.	TGTGCCAGCAGCGCGAGCGGGGGAGGGGATACGCAGTATTTT	CASSASGGGDTQYF
TRBJ1-2	TRBV12-2	.	.	TGTGCAAGTCGCTTGAGGCCCTACATAAATGGCTACACCTTC	CASRLRPYINGYTF
TRBJ2-5	TRBV2	TRBD2	.	TGTGCCAGCAATGGGGAGGGGCAAGAGACCCAGTACTTC	CASNGEGQETQYF
TRBJ2-7	TRBV9	TRBD2	few	TGTGTCGGGGGGTACGAGCAGTACTTC	CVGGYEQYF
TRBJ2-3	TRBV6-5	TRBD1	.	TGTGCCAGTTACAGGGGCGCGAGAGATACGCAGTATTTT	CASYRGARDTQYF
TRBJ2-7	TRBV6-5	.	once	TGTGCCAGTTCCCGTTCTCGTACCTACGAGCAGTACTTC	CASSRSRTYEQYF
TRBJ2-1	TRBV18	.	.	TGTGCCAGCTCACCATGGTCTAGCGCCGACAATGAGCAGTTCTTC	CASSPWSSADNEQFF
TRBJ1-6	TRBV27	.	once	TGTGCCAGCAGTTTATTACAGGGAGCATCACCCCTCCACTTT	CASSLLQGASPLHF
TRBJ2-3	TRBV9	.	.	TGTGCCAGCAGTACCCTCCTGGGGGGTTTCACAGATACGCAGTATTTT	CASSTLLGGFTDTQYF
TRBJ1-6	TRBV5-6	.	.	TGTGCCAGCAGCTTGGAGAGTGGGAGGGACCGGTCCTATAATTCACCCCTCCACTTT	CASSLESGRDRSYNSPLHF
TRBJ1-3	TRBV6-5	.	.	TGTGCCAGCAGTTACTCGGGCGTGAGTCCTGGAAACACCATATATTTT	CASSYSGVSPGNTIYF
TRBJ2-7	TRBV7-9	TRBD1	.	TGTGCCAGCAGCCCCCGTGGTCAGGGGGCCTACGAGCAGTACTTC	CASSPRGQGAYEQYF
TRBJ2-3	TRBV2	.	.	TGTGCCAGCAGTGTCTGGAGCGCAGATACGCAGTATTTT	CASSVWSADTQYF
TRBJ2-5	TRBV5-1	.	.	TGCGCCAGCAGCTTGGTCGGGAGCCAAGAGACCCAGTACTTC	CASSLVGSQETQYF
TRBJ1-4	TRBV18	.	.	TGTGCCAGCTCATCTGACAGTGAAAAACTGTTTTTT	CASSSDSEKLFF
TRBJ1-4	TRBV19	TRBD1	.	TGTGCCAGTGGAAAAACCGGGACAGTGAAGGGGGAAAAACTGTTTTTT	CASGKTGTVKGEKLFF
TRBJ1-4	TRBV19	TRBD1	.	TGTGCCAGTAGCACCTATGACAGGGCTAATGAAAAACTGTTTTTT	CASSTYDRANEKLFF
TRBJ2-3	TRBV27	TRBD2	.	TGTGCCAGCAGTGGGAGGGATGCCACAGATACGCAGTATTTT	CASSGRDATDTQYF
TRBJ1-1	TRBV2	.	.	TGTGCCAGTGGTGGCAGGGCGAACACTGAAGCTTTCTTT	CASGGRANTEAFF
TRBJ2-1	TRBV6-5	.	.	TGTGCCAGCAGTTTGGATGGAGGAAATGAGCAGTTCTTC	CASSLDGGNEQFF
TRBJ1-4	TRBV19	.	.	TGTGCCAGTAGTCTGGGGCCGCCTAATGAAAAACTGTTTTTT	CASSLGPPNEKLFF
TRBJ1-2	TRBV12-3/TRBV12-4	.	few	TGTGCCAGCCGTCGGGGGACTAACTATGGCTACACCTTC	CASRRGTNYGYTF
TRBJ1-2	TRBV10-3	.	.	TGTGCCATCAGCGGGGGAAGGGGGGGCTATGGCTACACCTTC	CAISGGRGGYGYTF
TRBJ2-3	TRBV5-1	TRBD2	.	TGCGCCAGCAGCTTGTTAGCGGGAGGGACCGCGGGAGATACGCAGTATTTT	CASSLLAGGTAGDTQYF
TRBJ2-7	TRBV7-2	TRBD1	.	TGTGCCAGCAGCCCCGGTCGGAGGGACAGGTTCTACGAGCAGTACTTC	CASSPGRRDRFYEQYF
TRBJ2-5	TRBV2	TRBD1	once	TGTGCCAGCAGGCTCCTTAGGACAGGGGAGGGAGAGACCCAGTACTTC	CASRLLRTGEGETQYF
TRBJ2-4	TRBV19	TRBD1	few	TGTGCCAGTAGGACAGGGGGCGAAGCCAAAAACATTCAGTACTTC	CASRTGGEAKNIQYF
TRBJ2-1	TRBV27	.	.	TGTGCCAGCAGTTTGAGGGGGGGCTCCTACAATGAGCAGTTCTTC	CASSLRGGSYNEQFF
TRBJ2-3	TRBV15	TRBD2	once	TGTGCCACCAGCAGAGATAACGGGGGGGCGCGTACGCAGTATTTT	CATSRDNGGARTQYF
TRBJ2-7	TRBV15	.	.	TGTGCCACCAGCAGAGATCAGGGGGGCTCCTACGAGCAGTACTTC	CATSRDQGGSYEQYF
TRBJ2-3	TRBV27	TRBD1	once	TGTGCCAGCAGTTACCAGACAGGGACAGATACGCAGTATTTT	CASSYQTGTDTQYF
TRBJ1-5	TRBV10-1	.	few	TGCGCCAGCAGTGTGCCGGATCCCGGGGCCCAGCATTTT	CASSVPDPGAQHF
TRBJ2-7	TRBV7-2	TRBD2	few	TGTGCCAGCAGCTTAGTGGGAGGGATTGACGAGCAGTACTTC	CASSLVGGIDEQYF
TRBJ1-1	TRBV12-3/TRBV12-4	.	.	TGTGCCAGCAGTTCCGGGTTGAACACTGAAGCTTTCTTT	CASSSGLNTEAFF
TRBJ2-5	TRBV6-6	TRBD2	.	TGTGCCAGCAGTTTAGGACTAGCTGAGACCCAGTACTTC	CASSLGLAETQYF
TRBJ2-1	TRBV3-1/TRBV3-2	TRBD2	.	TGTGCCAGCAGCCAAGAATTAGCGGGAAGGCCGTTCTTC	CASSQELAGRPFF
TRBJ1-1	TRBV5-5	.	.	TGTGCCAGCAGCTTGGTTGGGGGAGGGTACACTGAAGCTTTCTTT	CASSLVGGGYTEAFF
TRBJ2-3	TRBV5-1	.	once	TGCGCCAGCACCCCCCGTGGTAGCGGCTTAGGAGATACGCAGTATTTT	CASTPRGSGLGDTQYF